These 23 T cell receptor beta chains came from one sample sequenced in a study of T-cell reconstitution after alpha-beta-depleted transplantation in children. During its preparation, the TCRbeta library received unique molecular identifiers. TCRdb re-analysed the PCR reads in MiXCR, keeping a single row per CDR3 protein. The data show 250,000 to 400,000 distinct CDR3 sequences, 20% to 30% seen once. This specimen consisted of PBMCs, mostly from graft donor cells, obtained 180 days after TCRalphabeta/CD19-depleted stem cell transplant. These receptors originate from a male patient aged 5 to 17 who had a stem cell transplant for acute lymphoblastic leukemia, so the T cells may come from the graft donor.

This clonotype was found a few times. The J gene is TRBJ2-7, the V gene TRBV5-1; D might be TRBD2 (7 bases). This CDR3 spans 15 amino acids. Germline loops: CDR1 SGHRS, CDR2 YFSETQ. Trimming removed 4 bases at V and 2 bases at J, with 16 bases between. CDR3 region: CASSREGTSPYEQYF. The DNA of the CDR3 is TGCGCCAGCAGCAGGGAGGGGACATCCCCCTACGAGCAGTACTTC.

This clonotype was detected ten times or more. CDR3 loop: CASRGPNSPLHF. In DNA, the CDR3 is TGTGCCAGCAGAGGCCCGAATTCACCCCTCCACTTT. J is TRBJ1-6 and V is TRBV6-5; D is uncertain. Deletions cut 6 bases from V and 7 bases from J, with 7 bases between. Per the germline V gene, CDR1 is MNHEY and CDR2 is SVGAGI. The CDR3 has 12 amino acids.

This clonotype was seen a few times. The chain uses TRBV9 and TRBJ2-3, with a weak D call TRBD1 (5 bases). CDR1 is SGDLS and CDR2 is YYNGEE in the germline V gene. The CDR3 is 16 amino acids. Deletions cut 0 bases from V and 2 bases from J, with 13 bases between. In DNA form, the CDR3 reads TGTGCCAGCAGCGTAGGAGCCTGGGGCACCACAGATACGCAGTATTTT. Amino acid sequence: CASSVGAWGTTDTQYF.

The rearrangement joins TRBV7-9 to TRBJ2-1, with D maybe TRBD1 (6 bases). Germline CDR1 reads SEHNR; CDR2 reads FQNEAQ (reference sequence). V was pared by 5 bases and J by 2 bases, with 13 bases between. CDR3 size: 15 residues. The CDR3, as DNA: TGTGCCAGCAGCCTCCCCAGGGGCCCCTACAATGAGCAGTTCTTC. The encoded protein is CASSLPRGPYNEQFF.

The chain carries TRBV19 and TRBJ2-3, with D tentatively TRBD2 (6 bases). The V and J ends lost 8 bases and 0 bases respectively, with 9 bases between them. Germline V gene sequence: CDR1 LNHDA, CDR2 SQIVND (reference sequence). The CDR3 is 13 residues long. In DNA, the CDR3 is TGTGCCAGTGCAGGGACTAGCACAGATACGCAGTATTTT. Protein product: CASAGTSTDTQYF.

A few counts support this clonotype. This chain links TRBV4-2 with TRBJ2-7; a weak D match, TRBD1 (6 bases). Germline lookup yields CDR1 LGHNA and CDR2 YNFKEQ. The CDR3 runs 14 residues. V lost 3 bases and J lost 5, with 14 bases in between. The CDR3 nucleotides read TGTGCCAGCAGCCATAGGACAGCCTCAAACGAGCAGTACTTC. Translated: CASSHRTASNEQYF.

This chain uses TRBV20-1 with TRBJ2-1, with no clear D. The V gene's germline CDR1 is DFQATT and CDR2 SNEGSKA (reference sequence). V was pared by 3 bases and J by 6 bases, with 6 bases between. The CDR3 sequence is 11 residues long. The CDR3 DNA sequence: TGCAGTGCTAGCCGGGCCAATGAGCAGTTCTTC. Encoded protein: CSASRANEQFF.

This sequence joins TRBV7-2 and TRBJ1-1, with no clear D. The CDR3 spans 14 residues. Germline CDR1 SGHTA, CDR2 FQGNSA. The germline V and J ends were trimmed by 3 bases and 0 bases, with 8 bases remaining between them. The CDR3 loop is CASSLGNLNTEAFF. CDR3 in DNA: TGTGCCAGCAGCTTGGGAAATTTGAACACTGAAGCTTTCTTT.

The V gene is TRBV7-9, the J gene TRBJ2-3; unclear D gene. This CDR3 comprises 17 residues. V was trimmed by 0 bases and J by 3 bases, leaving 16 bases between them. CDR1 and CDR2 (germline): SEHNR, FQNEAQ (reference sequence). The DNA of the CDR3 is TGTGCCAGCAGCTTAGCGCAGGATATGCCTGGTACAGATACGCAGTATTTT. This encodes CASSLAQDMPGTDTQYF.

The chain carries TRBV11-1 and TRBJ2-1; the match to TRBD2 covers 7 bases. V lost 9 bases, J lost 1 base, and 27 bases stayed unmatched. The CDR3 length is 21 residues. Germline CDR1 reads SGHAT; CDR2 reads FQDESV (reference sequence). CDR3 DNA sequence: TGTGCCAGTGGCAAGGGGTGGCTAGCGGTCACTTACCCTCAGTCCTACAATGAGCAGTTCTTC. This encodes CASGKGWLAVTYPQSYNEQFF.

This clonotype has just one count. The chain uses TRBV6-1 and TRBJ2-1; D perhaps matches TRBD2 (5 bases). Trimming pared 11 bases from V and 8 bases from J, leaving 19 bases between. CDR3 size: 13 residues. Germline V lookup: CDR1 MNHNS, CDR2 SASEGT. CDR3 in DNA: TGTGCCGATCCTCTGAGGGCTGGGGATGAGCAGTTCTTC. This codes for CADPLRAGDEQFF.

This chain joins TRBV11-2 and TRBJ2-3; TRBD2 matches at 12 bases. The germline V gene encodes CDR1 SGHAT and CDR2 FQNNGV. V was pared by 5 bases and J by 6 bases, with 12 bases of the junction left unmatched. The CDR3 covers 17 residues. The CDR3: CASSPSAWTSGIDTQYF. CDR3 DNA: TGTGCCAGCAGCCCTTCTGCCTGGACTAGCGGGATTGATACGCAGTATTTT.

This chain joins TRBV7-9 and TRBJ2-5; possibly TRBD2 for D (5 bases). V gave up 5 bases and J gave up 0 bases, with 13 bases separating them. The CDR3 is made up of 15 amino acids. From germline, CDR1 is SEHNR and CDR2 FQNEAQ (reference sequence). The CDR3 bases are TGTGCCAGCAGCCTCTCGAGGGCGGACCAAGAGACCCAGTACTTC. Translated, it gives CASSLSRADQETQYF.

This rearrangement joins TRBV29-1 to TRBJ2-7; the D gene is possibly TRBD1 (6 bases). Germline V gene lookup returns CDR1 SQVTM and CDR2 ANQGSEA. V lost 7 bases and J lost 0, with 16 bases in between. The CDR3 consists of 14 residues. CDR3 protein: CSAADRPLSYEQYF. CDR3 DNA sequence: TGCAGCGCCGCTGACAGGCCTCTCTCCTACGAGCAGTACTTC.

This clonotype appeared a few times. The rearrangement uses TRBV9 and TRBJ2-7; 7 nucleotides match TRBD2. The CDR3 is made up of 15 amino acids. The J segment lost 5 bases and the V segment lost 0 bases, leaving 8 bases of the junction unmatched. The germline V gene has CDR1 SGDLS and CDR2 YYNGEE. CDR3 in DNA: TGTGCCAGCAGCGTAGACTCCGGGAGGAGGGACGAGCAGTACTTC. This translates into CASSVDSGRRDEQYF.

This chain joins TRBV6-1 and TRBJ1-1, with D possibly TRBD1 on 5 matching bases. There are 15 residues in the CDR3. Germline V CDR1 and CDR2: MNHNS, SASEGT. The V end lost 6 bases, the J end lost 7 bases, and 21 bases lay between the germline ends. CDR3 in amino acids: CASSELWTQTLEAFF. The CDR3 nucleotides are TGTGCCAGCAGCGAGCTCTGGACACAAACACTTGAAGCTTTCTTT.

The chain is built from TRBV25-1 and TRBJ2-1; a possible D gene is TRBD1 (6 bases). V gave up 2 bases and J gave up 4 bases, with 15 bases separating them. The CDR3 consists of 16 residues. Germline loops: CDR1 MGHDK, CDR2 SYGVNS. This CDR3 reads CASSEEGRGNYNEQFF. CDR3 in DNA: TGTGCCAGCAGTGAAGAGGGCAGGGGTAATTACAATGAGCAGTTCTTC.

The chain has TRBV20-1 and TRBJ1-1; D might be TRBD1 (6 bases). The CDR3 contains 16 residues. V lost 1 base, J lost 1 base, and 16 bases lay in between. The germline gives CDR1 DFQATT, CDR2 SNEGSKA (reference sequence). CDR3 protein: CSARVGGEGGNTEAFF. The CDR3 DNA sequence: TGCAGTGCTAGAGTAGGGGGTGAAGGTGGGAACACTGAAGCTTTCTTT.

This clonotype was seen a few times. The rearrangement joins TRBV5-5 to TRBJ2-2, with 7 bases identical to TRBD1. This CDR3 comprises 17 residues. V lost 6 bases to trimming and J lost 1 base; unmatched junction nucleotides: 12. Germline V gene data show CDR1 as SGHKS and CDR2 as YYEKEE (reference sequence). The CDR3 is CASTLGLGGQNTGELFF. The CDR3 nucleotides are TGTGCCAGCACGCTTGGTTTAGGGGGCCAGAACACCGGGGAGCTGTTTTTT.

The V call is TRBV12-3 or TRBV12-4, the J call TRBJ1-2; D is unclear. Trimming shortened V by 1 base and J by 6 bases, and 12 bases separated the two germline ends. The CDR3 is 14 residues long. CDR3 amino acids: CASSLGIAWHGYTF. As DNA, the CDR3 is TGTGCCAGCAGTTTAGGTATCGCCTGGCATGGCTACACCTTC.

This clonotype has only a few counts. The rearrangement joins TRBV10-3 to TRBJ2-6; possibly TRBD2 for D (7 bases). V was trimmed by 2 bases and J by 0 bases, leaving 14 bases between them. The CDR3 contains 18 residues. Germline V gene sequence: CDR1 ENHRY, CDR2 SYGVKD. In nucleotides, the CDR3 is TGTGCCATCAGTGAGGGGGGGGCTCCCTTCTCTGGGGCCAACGTCCTGACTTTC. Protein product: CAISEGGAPFSGANVLTF.

In nucleotides, the CDR3 is TGTGCCAGCAGTTTAGAGGCGTGGGGCGGGAACCCAATCCCTGAAGCTTTCTTT. This sequence encodes CASSLEAWGGNPIPEAFF. The V and J genes are TRBV12-3 or TRBV12-4 and TRBJ1-1, with D perhaps TRBD1 (5 bases). Deletions cut 1 base from V and 6 bases from J, with 24 bases between. This CDR3 comprises 18 residues.

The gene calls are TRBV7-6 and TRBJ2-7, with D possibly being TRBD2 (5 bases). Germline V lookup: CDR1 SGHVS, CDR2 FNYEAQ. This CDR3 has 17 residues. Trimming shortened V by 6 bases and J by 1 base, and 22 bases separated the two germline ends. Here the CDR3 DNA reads TGTGCCAGCAGTGATCATCGCCTCACTAGTAAGTCCTACGAGCAGTACTTC. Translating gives CASSDHRLTSKSYEQYF.